Listed below are T cell receptor beta chains from one sample, sequenced in a study of shared clonotypes between healthy human individuals. Clones were read by immunoSEQ multiplex PCR, and TCRdb kept only the in-frame ones, dropping some. The sample yields a few million clones, 95% seen once. The sequencing sample was made of naive CD4+ T cells sorted from blood. The source of these receptors is a man aged 18 to 35 in good health. Both conserved end residues are part of each CDR3. The D gene is left open where the match is weak. Expanded clones are given a class, and other clones once, few, many or no size at all.

D gene	clone size	J gene	V gene	CDR3 DNA	CDR3 protein
NA	NA	TRBJ1-6	TRBV5-5	TGTGCCAGCAGCTTGACAGGGCAGTCTAATTCACCCCTCCACTTT	CASSLTGQSNSPLHF
NA	NA	TRBJ1-4	TRBV7-9	TGTGCCAGCAGCCCCACTGGGGGGGGTAGCGCAACTAATGAAAAACTGTTTTTT	CASSPTGGGSATNEKLFF
NA	NA	TRBJ1-5	TRBV30	TGTGCCTGGAGTGTACGGGGACTCAATCAGCCCCAGCATTTT	CAWSVRGLNQPQHF
NA	NA	TRBJ1-4	TRBV5-8	TGTGCCAGCAGCTTGGGGGGACGGTATGAAAAACTGTTTTTT	CASSLGGRYEKLFF
NA	NA	TRBJ1-3	TRBV6-1	TGTGCCAGCAGGCCCTGGCAGGCCTCTGGAAACACCATATATTTT	CASRPWQASGNTIYF
NA	NA	TRBJ2-7	TRBV7-2	TGTGCCAGCAGCTTCCCGGGTTCTAACGAGCAGTACTTC	CASSFPGSNEQYF
NA	NA	TRBJ1-1	TRBV25-1	TGTGCCAGCAGTGACCGGGGGAACACTGAAGCTTTCTTT	CASSDRGNTEAFF
NA	NA	TRBJ1-1	TRBV29-1	TGCAGCGTTGAAGTAAGGGGCTCGCGGACTGAAGCTTTCTTT	CSVEVRGSRTEAFF
TRBD1	NA	TRBJ1-5	TRBV10-3	TGTGCCACCGTCCCGGGACAGGGTCACAATCAGCCCCAGCATTTT	CATVPGQGHNQPQHF
TRBD2	NA	TRBJ2-5	TRBV28	TGTGCCAGCAGGTCCGGGACTAGCGGGGGACAAGAGACCCAGTACTTC	CASRSGTSGGQETQYF
NA	NA	TRBJ2-3	TRBV5-1	TGCGCCAGCAGCTTCGGGGCCCCGGGAGATACGCAGTATTTT	CASSFGAPGDTQYF
TRBD2	NA	TRBJ2-5	TRBV27	TGTGCCAGCAGTTTTTGGGGGCGGACTAGCCGGGAGACCCAGTACTTC	CASSFWGRTSRETQYF
NA	NA	TRBJ2-3	TRBV20-1	TGCAGTGCGGGCGCAGATACGCAGTATTTT	CSAGADTQYF
NA	NA	TRBJ2-3	TRBV7-7	TGTGCTAGCAGTCCAGACGGCACAGATACGCAGTATTTT	CASSPDGTDTQYF
TRBD2	NA	TRBJ2-1	TRBV10-1	TGCGCCAGCAGCGGCCTCTGGGGGGGCAATGAGCAGTTCTTC	CASSGLWGGNEQFF
NA	NA	TRBJ1-3	TRBV29-1	TGCAGCGTGACCACTCTGGGGGGCTCTGGAAACACCATATATTTT	CSVTTLGGSGNTIYF
TRBD1	NA	TRBJ1-2	TRBV19	TGTGCCAGTAGTATACAGGGGGACTATGGCTACACCTTC	CASSIQGDYGYTF
NA	once	TRBJ2-2	TRBV12-5	TGTGCTAGTGGTTCTAGGAACACCGGGGAGCTGTTTTTT	CASGSRNTGELFF
TRBD2	NA	TRBJ2-2	TRBV29-1	TGCAGCGTTGTCGGGGGGACCGGGGAGCTGTTTTTT	CSVVGGTGELFF
NA	NA	TRBJ1-3	TRBV5-6	TGTGCCAGCAGCGCCGGATGGGGCTCTGGAAACACCATATATTTT	CASSAGWGSGNTIYF
NA	NA	TRBJ1-1	TRBV19	TGTGCCAGTAGTATACGAAGGGCGGCAGGGGCTGAAGCTTTCTTT	CASSIRRAAGAEAFF
NA	NA	TRBJ2-7	TRBV20-1	TGCAGTGCTAAACAAGAGTACGAGCAGTACTTC	CSAKQEYEQYF
NA	NA	TRBJ1-6	TRBV4-1	TGCGCCAGCAGCCAAGATTCATCAGTTTCCCTTTCACCCCTCCACTTT	CASSQDSSVSLSPLHF
NA	NA	TRBJ1-2	TRBV5-4	TGTGCCAGCAGCTACGGGACGGAAACTAACTATGGCTACACCTTC	CASSYGTETNYGYTF
NA	NA	TRBJ2-2	TRBV5-6	TGTGCCAGCAGCTTGGACTACAGGCCAACCGGGGAGCTGTTTTTT	CASSLDYRPTGELFF
TRBD2	NA	TRBJ2-3	TRBV7-2	TGTGCCAGCAGCTCCCGGACTAGCGGGGCGGTGGATACGCAGTATTTT	CASSSRTSGAVDTQYF
NA	NA	TRBJ1-4	TRBV7-9	TGTGCCAGCAGCTTAGCGCGTCCGGACCCCAAAGGAAATGAAAAACTGTTTTTT	CASSLARPDPKGNEKLFF
TRBD1	NA	TRBJ1-2	TRBV5-1	TGCGCCAGCAGCCCGCAGGGGGCTAGCTATGGCTACACCTTC	CASSPQGASYGYTF
NA	NA	TRBJ1-4	TRBV5-1	TGCGCCAGCGGTGCCTTGGCAGCAACTAATGAAAAACTGTTTTTT	CASGALAATNEKLFF
NA	NA	TRBJ1-5	TRBV28	TGTGCCAGCAGTTTGGCCCGGGGGAGCAATCAGCCCCAGCATTTT	CASSLARGSNQPQHF
NA	NA	TRBJ1-1	TRBV7-9	TGTGCCAGCAGCCTCGCTGCCGGATGGGGCACTGAAGCTTTCTTT	CASSLAAGWGTEAFF
NA	NA	TRBJ1-1	TRBV7-8	TGTGCCAGCAGCTTATGGGACGGAGAGGCTTTCTTT	CASSLWDGEAFF
TRBD1	NA	TRBJ1-2	TRBV6-1	TGTGCCAGCAGTGACCCCCGGGACAGGGTACCCGCTAACTATGGCTACACCTTC	CASSDPRDRVPANYGYTF
NA	NA	TRBJ1-2	TRBV30	TGTGCCTGGAGTAAGGATCGAGTTTATGGCTACACCTTC	CAWSKDRVYGYTF
NA	NA	TRBJ1-5	TRBV5-6	TGTGCCAGCAGCTTGGGACAGACCCTCAATCAGCCCCAGCATTTT	CASSLGQTLNQPQHF
NA	NA	TRBJ1-1	TRBV29-1	TGCAGCGTTGGGGACACAACGAACACTGAAGCTTTCTTT	CSVGDTTNTEAFF
NA	NA	TRBJ1-5	TRBV28	TGTGCCAGCAGTTTAGATGCCCCCCGGGTCTCGTCCCAGCATTTT	CASSLDAPRVSSQHF
NA	NA	TRBJ1-2	TRBV7-9	TGTGCCAGCAGCTTAGCCTCCGAGGGTCCGTCCTATGGCTACACCTTC	CASSLASEGPSYGYTF
NA	NA	TRBJ2-2	TRBV11-3	TGTGCCAGCAGCTCAGGAAAGAAGGGCACCGGGGAGCTGTTTTTT	CASSSGKKGTGELFF
NA	NA	TRBJ1-2	TRBV6-5	TGTGCCAGCAGTGTGACAATTGGAAACTATGGCTACACCTTC	CASSVTIGNYGYTF
NA	NA	TRBJ1-1	TRBV6-5	TGTGCCAGCAGCTCCCTTTCCCTCGGATGGACTGAAGCTTTCTTT	CASSSLSLGWTEAFF
NA	NA	TRBJ2-7	TRBV5-1	TGCGCCAGCAGCTTGGCGACTTATTCCTACGAGCAGTACTTC	CASSLATYSYEQYF
NA	NA	TRBJ2-1	TRBV19	TGTGCCAGTAGCCCCTTGGGGTTCCGTCCGTTCTTC	CASSPLGFRPFF
NA	NA	TRBJ1-2	TRBV28	TGTGCCAGCAGTTCTAGACTCTCAGGGGGCTACACCTTC	CASSSRLSGGYTF
TRBD1	NA	TRBJ2-1	TRBV10-2	TGCGCCAGCAGTGCCCGGGGGACAGGGAATGAGCAGTTCTTC	CASSARGTGNEQFF
NA	NA	TRBJ1-6	TRBV27	TGTGCCAGCAGTTTGCGGGGCGCACCGAGCTCCTATAATTCACCCCTCCACTTT	CASSLRGAPSSYNSPLHF
TRBD2	NA	TRBJ2-5	TRBV10-3	TGTGCTATATCCGGGGGGGCCCAATTCCAAGAGACCCAGTACTTC	CAISGGAQFQETQYF
NA	once	TRBJ1-4	TRBV19	TGTGCCAGTCGTCTCTCGGGTCCAACTAATGAAAAACTGTTTTTT	CASRLSGPTNEKLFF